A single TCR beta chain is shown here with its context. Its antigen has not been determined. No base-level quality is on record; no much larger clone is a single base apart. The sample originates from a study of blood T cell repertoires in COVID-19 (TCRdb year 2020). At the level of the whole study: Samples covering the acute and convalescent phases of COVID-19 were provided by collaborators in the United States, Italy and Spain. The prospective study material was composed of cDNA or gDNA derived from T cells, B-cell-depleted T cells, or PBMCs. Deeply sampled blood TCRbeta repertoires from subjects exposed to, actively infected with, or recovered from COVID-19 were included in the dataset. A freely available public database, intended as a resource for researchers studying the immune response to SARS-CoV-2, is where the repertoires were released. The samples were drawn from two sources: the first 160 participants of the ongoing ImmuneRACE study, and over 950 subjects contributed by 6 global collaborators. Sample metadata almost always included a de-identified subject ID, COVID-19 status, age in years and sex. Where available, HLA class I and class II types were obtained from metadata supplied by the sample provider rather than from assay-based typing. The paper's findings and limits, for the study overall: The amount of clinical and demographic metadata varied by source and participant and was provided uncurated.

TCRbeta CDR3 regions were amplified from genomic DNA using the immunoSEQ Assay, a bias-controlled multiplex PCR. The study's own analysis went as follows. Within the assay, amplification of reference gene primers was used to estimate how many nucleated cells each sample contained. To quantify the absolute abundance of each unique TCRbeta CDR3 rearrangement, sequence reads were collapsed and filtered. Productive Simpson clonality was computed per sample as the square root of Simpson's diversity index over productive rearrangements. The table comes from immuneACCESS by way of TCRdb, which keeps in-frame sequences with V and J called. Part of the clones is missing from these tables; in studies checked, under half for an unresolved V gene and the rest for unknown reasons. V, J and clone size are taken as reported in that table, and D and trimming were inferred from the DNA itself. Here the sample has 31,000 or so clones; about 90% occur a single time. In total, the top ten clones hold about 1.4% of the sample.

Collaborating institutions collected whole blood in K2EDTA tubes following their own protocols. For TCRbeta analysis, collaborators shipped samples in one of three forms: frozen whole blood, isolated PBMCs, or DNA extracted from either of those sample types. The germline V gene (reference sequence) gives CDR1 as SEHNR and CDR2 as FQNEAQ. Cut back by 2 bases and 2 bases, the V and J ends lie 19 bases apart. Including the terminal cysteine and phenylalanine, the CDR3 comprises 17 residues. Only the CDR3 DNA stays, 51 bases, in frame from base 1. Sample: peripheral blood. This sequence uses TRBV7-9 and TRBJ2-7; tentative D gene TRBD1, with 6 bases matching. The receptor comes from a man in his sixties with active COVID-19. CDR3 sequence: CASSLSTGKLITYEQYF. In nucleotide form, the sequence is TGTGCCAGCAGCTTAAGCACAGGGAAGCTTATAACCTACGAGCAGTACTTC.